Shown below are 27 T cell receptor beta chains from a single sample sequenced in a study of T cell repertoires in cytomegalovirus infection. TCRdb independently ran MiXCR on the reads; one entry per CDR3 protein. The table lists around 740,000 distinct CDR3 sequences, 35% to 45% of them singletons. The sequenced sample consisted of PBMCs. These receptors all come from a human donor in good health (CMV status not recorded). Some clones in this sample may be carry-over from other donors' samples.

This clonotype occurred once. This rearrangement joins TRBV23-1 to TRBJ2-5; 11 nucleotides line up with TRBD1. TRBV23-1 is assigned to the ORF class and has an uncertain function. The CDR3 contains 17 residues. V lost 3 bases, J lost 5 bases, and 11 bases stayed unmatched. DNA of the CDR3: TGCGCCAGCAGTCATTATCGCCGGACAGGGGGCGCCGAGACCCAGTACTTC. Protein: CASSHYRRTGGAETQYF.

There are a few counts of this clonotype. The chain has TRBV6-5 and TRBJ2-2; unclear D gene. With 2 bases removed from V and 1 base from J, the gap between germline ends came to 8 bases. The CDR3 consists of 15 residues. Looked up from germline, CDR1 is MNHEY and CDR2 is SVGAGI. The CDR3 DNA sequence: TGTGCCAGCAGTTACGGGCGGAAGAACACCGGGGAGCTGTTTTTT. Its protein is CASSYGRKNTGELFF.

Comment on this clonotype: A read error may produce the germline difference seen at one junction end. The V call is TRBV25-1, the J call TRBJ2-2; D remains unclear. Per the germline V gene, CDR1 is MGHDK and CDR2 is SYGVNS. The CDR3 is 14 residues long. CDR3 sequence (DNA): TGTGCCAGCATGAAGGCAGGAAGCACCCGGGAGCTGTTTTTT. This translates into CASMKAGSTRELFF.

There are many counts of this clonotype. The chain has TRBV4-1 and TRBJ2-7; tentatively, D is TRBD1 or TRBD2 (5 bases each). Germline CDR1 and CDR2: MGHRA and YSYEKL. The CDR3 sequence is 15 residues long. The germline V and J ends were trimmed by 1 base and 2 bases, with 12 bases remaining between them. The CDR3 is CASSQVGTEAYEQYF. CDR3 nucleotides: TGCGCCAGCAGCCAAGTAGGGACGGAGGCCTACGAGCAGTACTTC.

This clonotype was picked up a small number of times. The chain has TRBV7-6 and TRBJ2-1; tentatively, D is TRBD2 (6 bases). V lost 0 bases to trimming and J lost 10 bases, with 10 bases between them. Germline-derived CDR1 and CDR2 are SGHVS and FNYEAQ. The CDR3 is made up of 13 amino acids. CDR3 in DNA: TGTGCCAGCAGCTTAGCTCCTGGGGGGGAGCAGTTCTTC. It encodes CASSLAPGGEQFF.

CDR3 residues: CASSIEGTGRTEAFF. The CDR3 bases are TGTGCCAGTAGTATTGAGGGGACAGGGAGGACTGAAGCTTTCTTT. The chain carries TRBV19 and TRBJ1-1, with 9 positions matching TRBD1. This CDR3 contains 15 residues. CDR1 and CDR2 from the germline V gene are LNHDA and SQIVND (reference sequence). J gave up 5 bases and V 3 bases, and 7 bases lay outside the gene matches. Combining the CDR3 with reference TRBV19 and TRBJ1-1 gives the whole variable domain DGGITQSPKYLFRKEGQNVTLSCEQNLNHDAMYWYRQDPGQGLRLIYYSQIVNDFQKGDIAEGYSVSREKKESFPLTVTSAQKNPTAFYLCASSIEGTGRTEAFFGQGTRLTVV.

As regards this clonotype: A read error may be the cause here, since a much bigger clone is one base away. V is TRBV6-1 and J is TRBJ2-6; the D gene is possibly TRBD1 (5 bases). The CDR3 has 15 amino acids. Trimming took 5 bases from V and 0 from J, leaving 8 bases between them. From germline, CDR1 is MNHNS and CDR2 SASEGT. The CDR3 DNA reads TGTGCCAGCAGTAAAGACAGCTCTGGGGCCAACGTCCTGACTTTC. Its protein is CASSKDSSGANVLTF.

This clonotype was counted only a few times. V usage is TRBV14 and J usage is TRBJ2-7; a weak D match, TRBD2 (5 bases). Germline V gives CDR1 SGHDN, CDR2 FVKESK. The CDR3 totals 15 residues. The ends were cut back, 2 bases at V and 2 bases at J, with 13 bases in the middle. The CDR3 DNA sequence: TGTGCCAGCAGCCAAAGAAGCGGACGCCCCTACGAGCAGTACTTC. It translates to CASSQRSGRPYEQYF.

This sequence joins TRBV6-6 and TRBJ2-7; TRBD1 matches 7 bases. Per the germline V gene, CDR1 is MNHNY and CDR2 is SVGAGI (reference sequence). The CDR3 consists of 13 residues. Trimming removed 5 bases from V and 4 bases from J; junction bases left unmatched: 5. CDR3 bases: TGTGCCAGCAGTAAGACAGGGCCGTACGAGCAGTACTTC. As protein: CASSKTGPYEQYF.

The chain carries TRBV6-1 and TRBJ2-1, with 9 bases fitting TRBD1. This CDR3 is built from 15 residues. Trimming removed 6 bases from V and 8 bases from J; junction bases left unmatched: 11. Per the germline V gene, CDR1 is MNHNS and CDR2 is SASEGT. This CDR3 reads CASRTGQGAPDEQFF. The CDR3 DNA is TGTGCCAGCAGGACGGGACAGGGCGCGCCGGATGAGCAGTTCTTC.

About this clonotype itself: The missing conserved phenylalanine or tryptophan at the end of this CDR3 makes a read error likely. It is unclear where the CDR3 begins or ends on the DNA, so no DNA is shown, and the CDR3 is as TCRdb lists it. The CDR3 loop is CASSISRQGVYEQSL. The chain uses TRBV19 and TRBJ2-7; the D segment call TRBD1 is taken from the table without a DNA check. Termini included, the CDR3 measures 15 amino acids. Germline assignment: CDR1 LNHDA and CDR2 SQIVND (reference sequence).

The V and J genes are TRBV28 and TRBJ1-5; D ambiguous. The CDR3 consists of 15 residues. Germline V gene data show CDR1 as MDHEN and CDR2 as SYDVKM. With 5 bases removed from V and 1 base from J, the gap between germline ends came to 12 bases. The CDR3 nucleotides read TGTGCCAGCAGTCATCCGGGATTCAGCAATCAGCCCCAGCATTTT. Its protein is CASSHPGFSNQPQHF.

V and J are TRBV7-9 and TRBJ2-4; D call uncertain. CDR1 and CDR2 (germline): SEHNR, FQNEAQ (reference sequence). Trimming cost V 5 bases and J 0 bases, with 17 bases left between them. The CDR3 extends over 17 amino acids. CDR3 sequence reads: CASSTDRADIAKNIQYF. CDR3 nucleotide sequence: TGTGCCAGCAGCACTGACCGGGCCGATATAGCCAAAAACATTCAGTACTTC.

This clonotype was observed a handful of times. The chain employs TRBV12-3 or TRBV12-4 and TRBJ2-5; TRBD2 aligns across 10 bases. Trimming took 5 bases from V and 4 from J; bases not matched to a gene: 13. The CDR3 is 17 amino acids. CDR3 sequence: CASSMPLLAGGGETQYF. The CDR3 nucleotides read TGTGCCAGCAGTATGCCCTTATTAGCGGGAGGAGGAGAGACCCAGTACTTC.

The chain is built from TRBV19 and TRBJ2-1; the D gene could be TRBD1 or TRBD2 (5 bases each). V lost 1 base and J lost 7, with 8 bases in between. Germline CDR1 reads LNHDA; CDR2 reads SQIVND (reference sequence). The CDR3 is made up of 13 amino acids. The CDR3 protein is CASSIVWGNEQFF. CDR3 nucleotides: TGTGCCAGTAGTATAGTCTGGGGGAATGAGCAGTTCTTC. The full variable domain, in which reference TRBV19 and TRBJ2-1 provide the parts outside the CDR3, is DGGITQSPKYLFRKEGQNVTLSCEQNLNHDAMYWYRQDPGQGLRLIYYSQIVNDFQKGDIAEGYSVSREKKESFPLTVTSAQKNPTAFYLCASSIVWGNEQFFGPGTRLTVL.

This clonotype appeared once. This rearrangement joins TRBV7-9 to TRBJ2-2, with TRBD2 matching 8 bases. CDR3 length: 16 residues. Trimming removed 5 bases from V and 1 base from J; junction bases left unmatched: 6. Germline CDR1 is SEHNR and CDR2 is FQNEAQ (reference sequence). CDR3 protein: CASSLSGTKNTGELFF. CDR3 sequence (DNA): TGTGCCAGCAGCCTTAGCGGGACAAAGAACACCGGGGAGCTGTTTTTT.

This clonotype was recorded a few times. The rearrangement joins TRBV6-4 to TRBJ2-3; TRBD1 matches 7 bases. Looked up from germline, CDR1 is MRHNA and CDR2 is SNTAGT. V dropped 6 bases and J dropped 6; count of bases not matched to a gene: 9. The CDR3 extends over 14 amino acids. This CDR3 is CASSDKGAWDTQYF. The CDR3 DNA is TGTGCCAGCAGCGATAAGGGGGCTTGGGATACGCAGTATTTT.

The chain carries TRBV7-9 and TRBJ2-1; 10 bases match TRBD1. J lost 6 bases, V lost 5 bases, and 13 bases had no gene match. Germline V CDR1 and CDR2: SEHNR, FQNEAQ (reference sequence). This CDR3 is 17 amino acids long. The CDR3 protein is CASSPISRQGATNEQFF. The CDR3 nucleotides read TGTGCCAGCAGCCCTATCTCCCGACAGGGGGCAACCAATGAGCAGTTCTTC.

This clonotype was observed a handful of times. CDR3 region: CATSPWNQETQYF. The CDR3 region has the DNA TGTGCCACCAGCCCGTGGAACCAAGAGACCCAGTACTTC. The rearrangement links TRBV15 to TRBJ2-5, with unresolved D. CDR3 length: 13 residues. The germline V and J ends were trimmed by 5 bases and 0 bases, with 7 bases remaining between them. From germline, CDR1 is LNHNV and CDR2 YYDKDF (reference sequence).

This clonotype has just a few counts. CDR3 loop: CASSISPRGNYGYTF. As DNA, the CDR3 is TGCGCCAGCAGCATTTCTCCCAGGGGAAACTATGGCTACACCTTC. The chain links TRBV5-1 to TRBJ1-2, with D maybe TRBD1 (6 bases). The CDR3 runs 15 residues. Deletions cut 4 bases from V and 2 bases from J, with 15 bases between. Germline values: CDR1 SGHRS, CDR2 YFSETQ.

The V gene is TRBV19, the J gene TRBJ1-2; no reliable D call. V lost 3 bases and J lost 10, with 9 bases in between. Germline CDR1 LNHDA, CDR2 SQIVND (reference sequence). CDR3 length: 11 residues. Here the CDR3 reads CASSMRNDYTF. The CDR3 DNA is TGTGCCAGTAGTATGAGAAACGACTACACCTTC.

This clonotype was observed a handful of times. This chain uses TRBV28 with TRBJ2-2, with TRBD2 matching over 16 bases. The CDR3 extends over 19 amino acids. Trimming cost V 6 bases and J 4 bases; bases outside gene matches: 11. The germline V gene encodes CDR1 MDHEN and CDR2 SYDVKM. The CDR3 region is CASRKPGLAGGPVTGELFF. CDR3 DNA sequence: TGTGCCAGCAGGAAACCGGGACTAGCGGGAGGGCCAGTCACCGGGGAGCTGTTTTTT.

V usage is TRBV7-8 and J usage is TRBJ2-2; D is unclear. Deletions cut 6 bases from V and 4 bases from J, with 18 bases between. The CDR3 has 16 amino acids. Germline V gives CDR1 SGHVS, CDR2 FQNEAQ. CDR3 region: CASRSPGLYPTGELFF. The CDR3 DNA reads TGTGCCAGCAGGAGTCCCGGGCTCTACCCCACCGGGGAGCTGTTTTTT. Complete variable domain (other parts from reference TRBV7-8 and TRBJ2-2): GAGVSQSPRYKVAKRGQDVALRCDPISGHVSLFWYQQALGQGPEFLTYFQNEAQLDKSGLPSDRFFAERPEGSVSTLKIQRTQQEDSAVYLCASRSPGLYPTGELFFGEGSRLTVL.

About this clonotype itself: A read error may explain this, as a much larger clone is one base away. The V and J genes are TRBV7-4 and TRBJ1-1, with D possibly TRBD1 on 6 matching bases. Germline CDR1 is SGHVT and CDR2 is SQSDAQ. V was pared by 6 bases and J by 7 bases, with 24 bases between. The CDR3 is made up of 16 amino acids. The DNA for the CDR3 is TGTGCCAGCAGAGGAGGAGCGGGGGGGGCGCGTGATGAAGCTTTCTTT. Its translation is CASRGGAGGARDEAFF.

This chain connects TRBV29-1 to TRBJ2-1; tentatively, D is TRBD2 (5 bases). Germline assignment: CDR1 SQVTM and CDR2 ANQGSEA. V was shortened by 2 bases and J by 0 bases, with 8 bases between the two germline ends. This CDR3 spans 14 amino acids. The CDR3 DNA is TGCAGCGTTGAAAAGGGAGTCTCCTACAATGAGCAGTTCTTC. It encodes CSVEKGVSYNEQFF.

The J gene is TRBJ2-7, the V gene TRBV5-1; TRBD1 matches 10 bases. CDR3 length: 14 residues. The ends lost 4 bases at V and 5 bases at J; junction bases unmatched: 6. Germline values: CDR1 SGHRS, CDR2 YFSETQ. CDR3 in DNA: TGCGCCAGCAGCAAGAGGACAGGGGGGGACGAGCAGTACTTC. Protein sequence: CASSKRTGGDEQYF.

The rearrangement links TRBV5-1 to TRBJ2-2; TRBD1 aligns across 9 bases. The CDR3 extends over 18 amino acids. Germline V gene data show CDR1 as SGHRS and CDR2 as YFSETQ. V trimming: 2 bases; J trimming: 4 bases; junction bases outside the gene matches: 12. The CDR3 protein is CASSFLTGGRLGTGELFF. CDR3 bases: TGCGCCAGCAGCTTCCTTACAGGGGGCAGACTGGGCACCGGGGAGCTGTTTTTT. Filled out from reference TRBV5-1 and TRBJ2-2, the complete variable domain reads KAGVTQTPRYLIKTRGQQVTLSCSPISGHRSVSWYQQTPGQGLQFLFEYFSETQRNKGNFPGRFSGRQFSNSRSEMNVSTLELGDSALYLCASSFLTGGRLGTGELFFGEGSRLTVL.